The source of this TCR beta chain is a study of cytomegalovirus exposure and HLA in healthy donors. Study-wide results and caveats: The study put under 200 TCR beta chains on its list as cytomegalovirus-associated.

A remark on this clone: Its antigen is as yet unknown.

The CDR3 spans 14 residues. The germline V gene has CDR1 SGHDN and CDR2 FVKESK. V was clipped by 4 bases and J by 5 bases, with 14 bases between them. PCR used 60 Vbeta primers and 13 Jbeta primers. Clones were read by immunoSEQ multiplex PCR, and TCRdb kept only the in-frame ones, dropping some. The table records about 150,000 clones, about 78% of them present only once. Source material: PBMCs. The chain links TRBV14 to TRBJ1-1; D ambiguous. This TCR was sampled from a male donor in good health and CMV-seronegative. CDR3 region: CASSLVGGGTEAFF. CDR3 in DNA: TGTGCCAGCAGCCTAGTGGGAGGAGGGACTGAAGCTTTCTTT.